These 17 T cell receptor beta chains were sequenced from one sample in a study of T cell repertoires in cytomegalovirus infection. Each CDR3 protein is one row after TCRdb ran MiXCR on the reads. In the table there are 310,000 or so distinct CDR3 sequences, roughly a tenth of which are singletons. The source material was PBMCs. The receptors originated from a human donor in good health (CMV status not recorded). Some clones in this sample may be carry-over from other donors' samples.

Turning to this clonotype: An end of the junction differs from the germline gene, which may be a read error. The chain is built from TRBV28 and TRBJ1-1; a weak D match, TRBD1 (6 bases). The germline CDR1 and CDR2 sequences are MDHEN and SYDVKM. The CDR3 length is 15 residues. The CDR3: CACSVGGARGTEAFF. For the CDR3, the DNA is TGTGCCTGCAGCGTGGGGGGGGCCAGGGGCACTGAAGCTTTCTTT.

In its sample, this clonotype was seen once. This may stem from a read error, because a much larger clone lies one nucleotide away. The chain carries TRBV27 and TRBJ1-5; D unclear. Germline CDR1 is MNHEY and CDR2 is SMNVEV (reference sequence). Trimming stripped 8 bases from V and 7 bases from J, with 21 bases between. The length of the CDR3 is 15 residues. In DNA, the CDR3 is TGTGCCAGCGGCTTTACGGCATCTCGAGGGCAGCCCCAGCATTTT. Amino acid sequence: CASGFTASRGQPQHF.

This clonotype was detected ten times or more. The rearrangement uses TRBV7-2 and TRBJ2-1; 8 nucleotides agree with TRBD2. In germline, CDR1 is SGHTA, CDR2 FQGNSA. CDR3 length: 15 amino acids. The V gene end was trimmed by 1 base and the J gene end by 10 bases; junction bases not matched to a gene: 9. The CDR3 reads CASSLDGGGRIEQFF. DNA for the CDR3: TGTGCCAGCAGCTTAGATGGCGGGGGGCGGATCGAGCAGTTCTTC.

At least ten counts were recorded for this clonotype. The chain uses TRBV4-1 and TRBJ2-6; D may be TRBD2 (6 bases). Germline CDR1 is MGHRA and CDR2 is YSYEKL. The CDR3 runs 19 residues. Trimming stripped 0 bases from V and 5 bases from J, with 20 bases between. CDR3 loop: CASSQDPRGTHLRANVLTF. DNA of the CDR3: TGCGCCAGCAGCCAAGATCCCCGCGGGACCCACCTACGGGCCAACGTCCTGACTTTC.

V is TRBV5-1 and J is TRBJ2-7, with 7 bases lining up with TRBD1. Unmatched junction bases numbered 8, after V lost 4 bases and J lost 4 bases. From germline, CDR1 is SGHRS and CDR2 YFSETQ. This CDR3 spans 14 amino acids. As DNA, the CDR3 is TGCGCCAGCAGCGCCCCGGGACAGAGATACGAGCAGTACTTC. Its translation: CASSAPGQRYEQYF. Variable domain in full (rest from reference TRBV5-1 and TRBJ2-7): KAGVTQTPRYLIKTRGQQVTLSCSPISGHRSVSWYQQTPGQGLQFLFEYFSETQRNKGNFPGRFSGRQFSNSRSEMNVSTLELGDSALYLCASSAPGQRYEQYFGPGTRLTVT.

This clonotype occurred many times. V is TRBV20-1 and J is TRBJ2-7; the match to TRBD1 covers 9 bases. Trimming cost V 4 bases and J 3 bases; bases outside gene matches: 10. Germline V CDR1 and CDR2: DFQATT, SNEGSKA (reference sequence). CDR3 length equals 15 residues. The DNA for the CDR3 is TGCAGTGCTATATCGCCGGGACAGGGCGTCTACGAGCAGTACTTC. It is translated as CSAISPGQGVYEQYF.

Ten or more counts support this clonotype. The rearrangement joins TRBV7-2 to TRBJ1-2; TRBD1 is a possible D gene (6 bases). CDR1 and CDR2 from the germline V gene are SGHTA and FQGNSA. Trimming pared 6 bases from V and 2 bases from J, leaving 25 bases between. This CDR3 is built from 18 residues. The CDR3 coding sequence is TGTGCCAGCAGACCCTTTACAGGGAGGACTGGTATGAACTATGGCTACACCTTC. Its protein product is CASRPFTGRTGMNYGYTF.

There are many counts of this clonotype. One junction end does not reproduce the germline sequence, and a read error may be involved. The chain carries TRBV12-3 or TRBV12-4 and TRBJ2-6; perhaps TRBD1 as D (5 bases). CDR3 length: 13 residues. The CDR3 region is CACRVAGANVLTF. The CDR3 DNA reads TGTGCCTGCAGGGTTGCTGGGGCCAACGTCCTGACTTTC.

Ten or more counts support this clonotype. The chain recombines TRBV6-1 with TRBJ2-3; D gene unclear. The ends were cut back, 5 bases at V and 0 bases at J, with 12 bases in the middle. The CDR3 totals 15 residues. Per germline, CDR1 MNHNS and CDR2 SASEGT. The chain's CDR3 is CASSWSLDSTDTQYF. The CDR3 DNA reads as TGTGCCAGCAGTTGGAGTCTGGATAGCACAGATACGCAGTATTTT.

A remark on this clonotype: An end of the junction differs from the germline gene, which may be a read error. This sequence joins TRBV7-6 and TRBJ2-2; D call uncertain. This CDR3 has 14 residues. CDR1 and CDR2 (germline): SGHVS, FNYEAQ. The CDR3 DNA sequence: TGTGCTAGCAGCTTAGTTGGTCTTCCCGGGGAGCTGTTTTTT. Amino acids: CASSLVGLPGELFF.

The V call is TRBV5-5, the J call TRBJ1-5, with D hard to call. This CDR3 contains 15 residues. CDR1 and CDR2 (germline): SGHKS, YYEKEE (reference sequence). V was cut by 0 bases and J by 3 bases, with 10 bases left in between. CDR3 protein: CASSLAARINQPQHF. The DNA for the CDR3 is TGTGCCAGCAGCTTGGCGGCCAGAATCAATCAGCCCCAGCATTTT.

The gene calls are TRBV3-1 and TRBJ2-7; 8 bases line up with TRBD2. The germline gives CDR1 LGHDT, CDR2 YNNKEL (reference sequence). With V trimmed by 4 bases and J by 3 bases, 5 bases remained unmatched. CDR3 length: 14 amino acids. CDR3 loop: CASSPGLAFYEQYV. Here the CDR3 DNA reads TGTGCCAGCAGCCCCGGACTAGCCTTCTACGAGCAGTACGTC.

The J gene is TRBJ2-2, the V gene TRBV20-1; D call uncertain. CDR3 size: 13 residues. V was trimmed by 2 bases and J by 1 base, leaving 5 bases between them. Per the germline V gene, CDR1 is DFQATT and CDR2 is SNEGSKA (reference sequence). The CDR3 loop is CSARNMNTGELFF. The DNA for the CDR3 is TGCAGTGCTAGAAATATGAACACCGGGGAGCTGTTTTTT.

The sample holds a few counts of this clonotype. The rearrangement links TRBV7-9 to TRBJ1-1; D gene ambiguous. Germline loops: CDR1 SEHNR, CDR2 FQNEAQ (reference sequence). Trimming cost V 2 bases and J 3 bases, with 13 bases left between them. The CDR3 totals 15 residues. The chain's CDR3 is CASSLRDPGDTEAFF. CDR3 DNA: TGTGCCAGCAGCTTAAGGGATCCGGGAGACACTGAAGCTTTCTTT.

This clonotype occurred many times. The genes are TRBV19 and TRBJ2-3; D possibly uses TRBD1 or TRBD2 (5 bases each). Germline CDR1 and CDR2: LNHDA and SQIVND (reference sequence). V gave up 9 bases and J gave up 5 bases, with 24 bases separating them. The CDR3 has 16 residues. The CDR3: CASRDRPLRPGDTQYF. The DNA of the CDR3 is TGTGCCAGCCGGGACCGTCCGCTGAGGCCCGGAGATACGCAGTATTTT.

The J gene is TRBJ1-5, the V gene TRBV6-2 or TRBV6-3; 10 bases are shared with TRBD1. Per the germline V gene, CDR1 is MNHEY and CDR2 is SVGEGT. V gave up 5 bases and J gave up 6 bases; unmatched junction bases: 4. This CDR3 spans 14 amino acids. The CDR3 DNA follows: TGTGCCAGCAGTCGACAGGGGGCGGCTCAGCCCCAGCATTTT. Protein sequence: CASSRQGAAQPQHF.

The V and J genes are TRBV9 and TRBJ1-6; weak D call: TRBD1 (6 bases). The CDR3 is made up of 13 amino acids. V was clipped by 4 bases and J by 8 bases, with 10 bases between them. The germline V gene encodes CDR1 SGDLS and CDR2 YYNGEE. The DNA of the CDR3 is TGTGCCAGCAGCCCAGGGGCCCATTCACCCCTCCACTTT. It translates to CASSPGAHSPLHF.